Presented here are 19 T cell receptor beta chains from one specimen sequenced in a study of monozygotic twins with inflammatory bowel disease. TCRdb re-called the 5' RACE reads, yielding one record per CDR3 amino acid sequence without DNA. The sample holds around 370,000 distinct CDR3 sequences. Sample: blood. The receptor source for this set is a human donor with ulcerative colitis or Crohn's disease, or a healthy co-twin of an affected twin (not recorded which).

The CDR3: CASSVALTSRTYEQYF. The V gene is TRBV9, the J gene TRBJ2-7. This CDR3 region has 16 residues. Germline-derived CDR1 and CDR2 are SGDLS and YYNGEE.

J is TRBJ2-5 and V is TRBV6-5. Germline assignment: CDR1 MNHEY and CDR2 SVGAGI. The CDR3 sequence is 11 residues long. This CDR3 reads CASSTGGTQYF.

CDR3 region: CASSYPGGTDTQYF. The chain uses TRBV6-6 and TRBJ2-3. Germline V lookup: CDR1 MNHNY, CDR2 SVGAGI (reference sequence). This CDR3 region has 14 residues.

The CDR3 is CASSLVGQPDGYTF. The V and J genes are TRBV7-9 and TRBJ1-2; TCRdb names TRBD1, which stays unverified in the absence of DNA. The CDR3 extends over 14 amino acids. Per germline, CDR1 SEHNR and CDR2 FQNEAQ (reference sequence).

The rearrangement links TRBV20-1 to TRBJ1-4; TCRdb outputs TRBD1, but without DNA this stays unchecked. The CDR3 covers 15 residues. Per the germline V gene, CDR1 is DFQATT and CDR2 is SNEGSKA (reference sequence). The CDR3 sequence: CSATQPGQENEKLFF.

The chain joins TRBV5-1 to TRBJ2-5; TCRdb's D call, TRBD2, is unchecked because there is no DNA. The V gene's germline CDR1 is SGHRS and CDR2 YFSETQ. The CDR3 is 15 residues long. The CDR3 spells CASGGTSGVQETQYF.

The chain uses TRBV11-1 and TRBJ2-5; TCRdb's D call, TRBD1, is unchecked because there is no DNA. This CDR3 comprises 18 residues. Germline-derived CDR1 and CDR2 are SGHAT and FQDESV (reference sequence). The CDR3 here is CASRVTQHQGRYQETQYF.

V usage is TRBV6-2 or TRBV6-3 and J usage is TRBJ1-5; TCRdb calls TRBD1, which cannot be checked without DNA. Per germline, CDR1 MNHEY and CDR2 SVGEGT. This CDR3 is 15 amino acids long. The CDR3 protein is CASSYHDRINQPQHF.

This chain connects TRBV7-9 to TRBJ1-1. This CDR3 comprises 14 residues. The germline CDR1 and CDR2 sequences are SEHNR and FQNEAQ (reference sequence). CDR3 in amino acids: CASSLAPVNTEAFF.

The chain uses TRBV6-5 and TRBJ2-1; with no DNA, the TCRdb D assignment of TRBD1 cannot be verified. This CDR3 comprises 15 residues. Germline CDR1 is MNHEY and CDR2 is SVGAGI. CDR3 residues: CASSYSLMGGGEQFF.

The chain's CDR3 is CASSQVSHRDYGYTF. This rearrangement joins TRBV3-1 to TRBJ1-2. Germline CDR1 reads LGHDT; CDR2 reads YNNKEL (reference sequence). This CDR3 is built from 15 residues.

This rearrangement joins TRBV20-1 to TRBJ1-2; TCRdb reports TRBD1, a call that lacks DNA to check it against. There are 14 residues in the CDR3. Germline loops: CDR1 DFQATT, CDR2 SNEGSKA (reference sequence). CDR3 amino acids: CSARDQGGGLGYTF.

The chain is built from TRBV20-1 and TRBJ2-7; TCRdb's D call of TRBD1 is untestable without DNA. Germline CDR1 and CDR2: DFQATT and SNEGSKA (reference sequence). The CDR3 is 14 residues long. The CDR3 sequence is CSARYRDRHAEQYF.

The rearrangement uses TRBV5-4 and TRBJ1-2; lacking DNA, the TRBD1 call made by TCRdb goes unchecked. Germline lookup yields CDR1 SGHNT and CDR2 YYREEE (reference sequence). The CDR3 loop spans 13 amino acids. The CDR3 region is CASRRTGGSGYTF.

The J gene is TRBJ2-5, the V gene TRBV12-3 or TRBV12-4; the D call of TRBD1 rests on TCRdb alone, since no DNA is present to check it. This CDR3 has 15 residues. The chain's CDR3 is CASSLPGTGQETQYF.

The chain combines TRBV7-9 with TRBJ1-1; absent DNA, TCRdb's TRBD1 call cannot be checked. Germline CDR1 is SEHNR and CDR2 is FQNEAQ (reference sequence). CDR3 length equals 17 residues. The CDR3 reads CASSLGGGLGMNTEAFF. The full variable domain, its missing parts supplied by reference TRBV7-9 and TRBJ1-1, is DTGVSQNPRHKITKRGQNVTFRCDPISEHNRLYWYRQTLGQGPEFLTYFQNEAQLEKSRLLSDRFSAERPKGSFSTLEIQRTEQGDSAMYLCASSLGGGLGMNTEAFFGQGTRLTVV.

V and J are TRBV5-1 and TRBJ2-1; TCRdb proposes TRBD2, but this gene call is untestable without DNA. The CDR3 loop spans 18 amino acids. CDR1 is SGHRS, CDR2 YFSETQ, per germline. The CDR3 loop reads CASSFNWAAGEKGNEQFF.

The rearrangement uses TRBV12-3 or TRBV12-4 and TRBJ2-4; TCRdb's assignment of TRBD2 cannot be checked, as there is no DNA. This CDR3 has 14 residues. The CDR3 here is CASTKGLAGNIQYF.

This chain uses TRBV4-3 with TRBJ2-2; absent DNA, TCRdb's TRBD2 call cannot be checked. This CDR3 is built from 17 residues. From germline, CDR1 is LGHNA and CDR2 YSLEER. CDR3 sequence reads: CASSQAPGTDHTGELFF.